Listed below are T cell receptor beta chains from one sample, sequenced in a study of blood T cell repertoires in COVID-19. The method was immunoSEQ multiplex PCR; TCRdb's version includes in-frame clones alone and lacks a portion of them. The sample has some 220,000 clones; 87% are singletons. Sample: peripheral blood. Every receptor here comes from a woman younger than 35 who had recovered from COVID-19. CDR3s include the opening cysteine and the closing phenylalanine or tryptophan. D genes are given only for firm matches. Clone size appears in some rows only: once, few, many, or a class for an expanded clone.

abundance: -
j_gene: TRBJ1-2
d_gene: TRBD1
v_gene: TRBV7-2
CDR3nt: TGTGCCAGCAGCCGCGAGGGACAGGGAAGTGGCTACACCTTC
CDR3aa: CASSREGQGSGYTF

abundance: -
j_gene: TRBJ1-1
d_gene: TRBD1
v_gene: TRBV7-2
CDR3nt: TGTGCCAGCAGATCCTCAGGGGGCTGGACTGAAGCTTTCTTT
CDR3aa: CASRSSGGWTEAFF

abundance: -
j_gene: TRBJ1-2
d_gene: -
v_gene: TRBV21-1
CDR3nt: TGTGCCAGCTGGACAGGGGAGGGTGGCTACACCTTC
CDR3aa: CASWTGEGGYTF

abundance: -
j_gene: TRBJ1-1
d_gene: -
v_gene: TRBV6-2/TRBV6-3
CDR3nt: TGTGCCAGCAGTTACTCGGGCAGGGGTATGAACACTGAAGCTTTCTTT
CDR3aa: CASSYSGRGMNTEAFF

abundance: -
j_gene: TRBJ1-1
d_gene: -
v_gene: TRBV5-5
CDR3nt: TGTGCCAGCAGCCCTCGGGAGCGGACTAACACTGAAGCTTTCTTT
CDR3aa: CASSPRERTNTEAFF

abundance: -
j_gene: TRBJ2-3
d_gene: TRBD2
v_gene: TRBV10-3
CDR3nt: TGTGCCATTCGACCTAGCGGGAGCACAGATACGCAGTATTTT
CDR3aa: CAIRPSGSTDTQYF

abundance: -
j_gene: TRBJ1-1
d_gene: TRBD1
v_gene: TRBV5-4
CDR3nt: TGTGCCAGCAGGATACAGGGGATGGGTAGAGCTTTCTTT
CDR3aa: CASRIQGMGRAFF

abundance: -
j_gene: TRBJ2-2
d_gene: TRBD2
v_gene: TRBV9
CDR3nt: TGTGCCAGCAGCGTAAGGTGGACTAGCGCTAACACCGGGGAGCTGTTTTTT
CDR3aa: CASSVRWTSANTGELFF

abundance: -
j_gene: TRBJ2-5
d_gene: TRBD1
v_gene: TRBV6-2/TRBV6-3
CDR3nt: TGTGCCAGCAGTTACGGACAGGGGCCCCAAGAGACCCAGTACTTC
CDR3aa: CASSYGQGPQETQYF

abundance: -
j_gene: TRBJ1-1
d_gene: TRBD1
v_gene: TRBV6-5
CDR3nt: TGTGCCAGCAGTTACTTGGGACAGGGGGTCGAAGCTTTCTTT
CDR3aa: CASSYLGQGVEAFF

abundance: -
j_gene: TRBJ1-1
d_gene: TRBD1
v_gene: TRBV4-3
CDR3nt: TGCGCCAGCAGTTCCGGGACAGGGGGGTTCGGAGCTTTCTTT
CDR3aa: CASSSGTGGFGAFF

abundance: -
j_gene: TRBJ1-3
d_gene: TRBD1
v_gene: TRBV9
CDR3nt: TGTGCCAGCAGCGTAGTCCCGGGACAGGGGGTTGGAAACACCATATATTTT
CDR3aa: CASSVVPGQGVGNTIYF

abundance: once
j_gene: TRBJ1-1
d_gene: -
v_gene: TRBV5-1
CDR3nt: TGCGCCAGCAGTAAGTCGGGGGGCCTCACCGACACTGAAGCTTTCTTT
CDR3aa: CASSKSGGLTDTEAFF

abundance: -
j_gene: TRBJ2-1
d_gene: TRBD2
v_gene: TRBV27
CDR3nt: TGTGCCAGCAGTCCGACTAGCGGTAGCTTTGAGCAGTTCTTC
CDR3aa: CASSPTSGSFEQFF

abundance: -
j_gene: TRBJ1-3
d_gene: -
v_gene: TRBV29-1
CDR3nt: TGCAGCCCATCAGACAGAGCTGGAAACACCATATATTTT
CDR3aa: CSPSDRAGNTIYF

abundance: -
j_gene: TRBJ2-3
d_gene: -
v_gene: TRBV13
CDR3nt: TGTGCCAGCAGCACCCTGACAGTTGAGAAGACAGATACGCAGTATTTT
CDR3aa: CASSTLTVEKTDTQYF

abundance: -
j_gene: TRBJ2-1
d_gene: -
v_gene: TRBV3-1/TRBV3-2
CDR3nt: TGTGCCAGCAGCCGGGACTTTTCCTACAATGAGCAGTTCTTC
CDR3aa: CASSRDFSYNEQFF

abundance: -
j_gene: TRBJ2-5
d_gene: TRBD1
v_gene: TRBV5-1
CDR3nt: TGCGCCAGCAGCTACCTTCCAGGGGGCCAAGAGACCCAGTACTTC
CDR3aa: CASSYLPGGQETQYF

abundance: -
j_gene: TRBJ2-3
d_gene: -
v_gene: TRBV13
CDR3nt: TGTGCCAGCAGCTCGGACTACGCATCTGGAGGGGATACGCAGTATTTT
CDR3aa: CASSSDYASGGDTQYF

abundance: few
j_gene: TRBJ2-3
d_gene: TRBD2
v_gene: TRBV5-1
CDR3nt: TGCGCCAGCAAAACTAGCGGGAGTTACAGTTACACAGATACGCAGTATTTT
CDR3aa: CASKTSGSYSYTDTQYF

abundance: few
j_gene: TRBJ2-5
d_gene: -
v_gene: TRBV25-1
CDR3nt: TGTGCCAGCAGTGACAAGACCCAGTACTTC
CDR3aa: CASSDKTQYF

abundance: -
j_gene: TRBJ1-6
d_gene: TRBD1
v_gene: TRBV30
CDR3nt: TGTGCCTGGGCCACAGGGGGCAATTCACCCCTCCACTTT
CDR3aa: CAWATGGNSPLHF

abundance: -
j_gene: TRBJ2-7
d_gene: -
v_gene: TRBV15
CDR3nt: TGTGCCACCAGCAGGGAATGGGGGGACGTGGCCTACGAGCAGTACTTC
CDR3aa: CATSREWGDVAYEQYF

abundance: -
j_gene: TRBJ1-5
d_gene: TRBD1
v_gene: TRBV5-4
CDR3nt: TGTGCCAGCAGCTTTTCTTGGACAGGGGAGGGCAATCAGCCCCAGCATTTT
CDR3aa: CASSFSWTGEGNQPQHF

abundance: -
j_gene: TRBJ2-7
d_gene: TRBD2
v_gene: TRBV9
CDR3nt: TGTGCCAGCAGCGTAGCTGGACTAGACGAGCAGTACTTC
CDR3aa: CASSVAGLDEQYF

abundance: -
j_gene: TRBJ2-1
d_gene: -
v_gene: TRBV7-6
CDR3nt: TGTGCCAGCAGCTTAGGAGGCGGAACGATTTACAATGAGCAGTTCTTC
CDR3aa: CASSLGGGTIYNEQFF

abundance: -
j_gene: TRBJ2-2
d_gene: TRBD2
v_gene: TRBV19
CDR3nt: TGTGCCACAGGGGGGCTAGCGGGACCCACCGGGGAGCTGTTTTTT
CDR3aa: CATGGLAGPTGELFF

abundance: -
j_gene: TRBJ1-6
d_gene: -
v_gene: TRBV6-5
CDR3nt: TGTGCCAGCAGTTACGTTACAAGCTCCTATAATTCACCCCTCCACTTT
CDR3aa: CASSYVTSSYNSPLHF

abundance: -
j_gene: TRBJ1-2
d_gene: -
v_gene: TRBV6-5
CDR3nt: TGTGCCAGCAGTTACTCGTCAGCTCAGCGGGGCGGCTACACCTTC
CDR3aa: CASSYSSAQRGGYTF

abundance: -
j_gene: TRBJ1-2
d_gene: -
v_gene: TRBV18
CDR3nt: TGTGCCAGCTCACCCGACAGTTTTGGTAGGACCTTC
CDR3aa: CASSPDSFGRTF

abundance: -
j_gene: TRBJ2-7
d_gene: -
v_gene: TRBV28
CDR3nt: TGTGCCAGCAGTTTATCAACCTACGAGCAGTACTTC
CDR3aa: CASSLSTYEQYF

abundance: -
j_gene: TRBJ2-7
d_gene: TRBD1
v_gene: TRBV7-6
CDR3nt: TGTGCCAGCAGCCTTGGACAGGGGCCGTTGAACGAGCAGTACTTC
CDR3aa: CASSLGQGPLNEQYF

abundance: -
j_gene: TRBJ2-2
d_gene: -
v_gene: TRBV2
CDR3nt: TGTGCCAGCAGTGAACAAGAGACAGGAGTAAACACCGGGGAGCTGTTTTTT
CDR3aa: CASSEQETGVNTGELFF

abundance: -
j_gene: TRBJ1-2
d_gene: -
v_gene: TRBV29-1
CDR3nt: TGCAGCGTTGAGTGGACAGTGCGGCGGGACTATGGCTACACCTTC
CDR3aa: CSVEWTVRRDYGYTF

abundance: -
j_gene: TRBJ1-2
d_gene: -
v_gene: TRBV9
CDR3nt: TGTGCCAGCAGCACAACTGGACAGTTGAGCCCTTTCTACACCTTC
CDR3aa: CASSTTGQLSPFYTF

abundance: -
j_gene: TRBJ2-1
d_gene: -
v_gene: TRBV30
CDR3nt: TGTGCCTGGAGTGGCGTTAAGCGAGATGCTACCTACAATGAGCAGTTCTTC
CDR3aa: CAWSGVKRDATYNEQFF

abundance: -
j_gene: TRBJ2-1
d_gene: TRBD2
v_gene: TRBV29-1
CDR3nt: TGCAGCGGCACGGGACTAGCGATTAATGAGCAGTTCTTC
CDR3aa: CSGTGLAINEQFF

abundance: -
j_gene: TRBJ1-4
d_gene: TRBD1
v_gene: TRBV4-3
CDR3nt: TGCGCCAGCAGCCGACAGGGACAGGGGGCAGGACGAACTGAAAAACTGTTTTTT
CDR3aa: CASSRQGQGAGRTEKLFF

abundance: few
j_gene: TRBJ2-7
d_gene: TRBD2
v_gene: TRBV11-2
CDR3nt: TGTGCCAGCAGCTTTTCTAGCGGGAGAACCTACGAGCAGTACTTC
CDR3aa: CASSFSSGRTYEQYF

abundance: -
j_gene: TRBJ1-1
d_gene: TRBD1
v_gene: TRBV30
CDR3nt: TGTGCCTGGACCGGACAGGGGCCGAACACTGAAGCTTTCTTT
CDR3aa: CAWTGQGPNTEAFF

abundance: -
j_gene: TRBJ2-1
d_gene: TRBD2
v_gene: TRBV4-2
CDR3nt: TGTGCCAGCAGCCAAGGGGGACTAGCGGGACTAGGGCAGTTCTTC
CDR3aa: CASSQGGLAGLGQFF